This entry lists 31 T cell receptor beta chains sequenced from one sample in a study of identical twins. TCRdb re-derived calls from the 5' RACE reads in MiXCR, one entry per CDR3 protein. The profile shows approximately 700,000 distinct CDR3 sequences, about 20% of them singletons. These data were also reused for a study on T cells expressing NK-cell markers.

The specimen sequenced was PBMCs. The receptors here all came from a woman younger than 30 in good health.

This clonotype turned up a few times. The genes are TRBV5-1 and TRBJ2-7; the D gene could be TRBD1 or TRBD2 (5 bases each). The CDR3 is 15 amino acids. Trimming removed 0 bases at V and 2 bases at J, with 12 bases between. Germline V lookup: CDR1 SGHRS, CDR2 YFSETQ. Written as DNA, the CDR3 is TGCGCCAGCAGCTTGGGGGTTCAGGGACCCTACGAGCAGTACTTC. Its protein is CASSLGVQGPYEQYF.

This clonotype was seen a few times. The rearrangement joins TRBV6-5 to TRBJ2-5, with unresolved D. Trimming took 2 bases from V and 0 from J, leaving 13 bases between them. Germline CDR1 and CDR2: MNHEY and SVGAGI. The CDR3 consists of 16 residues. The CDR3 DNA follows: TGTGCCAGCAGTTACGGGCAGGTACCTTACCAAGAGACCCAGTACTTC. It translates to CASSYGQVPYQETQYF.

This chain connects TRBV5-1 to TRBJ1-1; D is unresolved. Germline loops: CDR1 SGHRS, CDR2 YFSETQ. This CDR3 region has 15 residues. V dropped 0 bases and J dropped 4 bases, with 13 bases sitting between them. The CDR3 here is CASSLDAGKSTEAFF. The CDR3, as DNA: TGCGCCAGCAGCTTGGACGCGGGGAAGAGCACTGAAGCTTTCTTT.

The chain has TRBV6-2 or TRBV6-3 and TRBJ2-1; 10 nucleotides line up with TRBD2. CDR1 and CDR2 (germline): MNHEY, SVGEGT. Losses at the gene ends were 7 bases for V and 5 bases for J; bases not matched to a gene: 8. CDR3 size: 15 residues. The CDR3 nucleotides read TGTGCCAGCACTACTGGACTAGCGGACAACAATGAGCAGTTCTTC. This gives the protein CASTTGLADNNEQFF.

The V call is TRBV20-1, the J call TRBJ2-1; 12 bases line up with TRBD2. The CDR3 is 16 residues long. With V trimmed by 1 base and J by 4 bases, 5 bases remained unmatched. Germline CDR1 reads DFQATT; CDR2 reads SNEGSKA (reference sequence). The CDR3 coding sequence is TGCAGTGCTAGAGGACCCGGACTAGCGGGGTACAATGAGCAGTTCTTC. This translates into CSARGPGLAGYNEQFF.

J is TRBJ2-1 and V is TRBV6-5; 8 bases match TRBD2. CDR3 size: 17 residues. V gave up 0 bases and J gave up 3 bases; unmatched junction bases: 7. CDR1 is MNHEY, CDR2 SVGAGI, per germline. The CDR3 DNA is TGTGCCAGCAGTTACTCAAGCGCGGGGGGCCGCTACAATGAGCAGTTCTTC. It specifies CASSYSSAGGRYNEQFF.

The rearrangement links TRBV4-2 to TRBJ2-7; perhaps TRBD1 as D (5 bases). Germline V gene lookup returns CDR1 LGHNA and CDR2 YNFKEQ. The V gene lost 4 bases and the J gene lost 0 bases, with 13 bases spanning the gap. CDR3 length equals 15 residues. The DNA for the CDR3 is TGTGCCAGCAGCCCATCAGGGTGGGGCTCCTACGAGCAGTACTTC. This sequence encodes CASSPSGWGSYEQYF.

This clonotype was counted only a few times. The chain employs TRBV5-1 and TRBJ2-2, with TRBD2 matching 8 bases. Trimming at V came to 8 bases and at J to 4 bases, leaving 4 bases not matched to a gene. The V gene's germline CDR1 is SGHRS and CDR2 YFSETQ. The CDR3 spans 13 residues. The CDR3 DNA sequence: TGCGCCAGTGGGAGCGGGGGCACCGGGGAGCTGTTTTTT. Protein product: CASGSGGTGELFF.

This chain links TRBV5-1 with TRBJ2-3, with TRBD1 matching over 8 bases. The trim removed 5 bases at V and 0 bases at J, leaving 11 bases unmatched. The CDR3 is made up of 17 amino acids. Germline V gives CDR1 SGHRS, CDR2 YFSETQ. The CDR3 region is CASRTLKTGDSTDTQYF. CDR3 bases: TGCGCCAGCAGAACCCTAAAGACAGGGGATAGCACAGATACGCAGTATTTT.

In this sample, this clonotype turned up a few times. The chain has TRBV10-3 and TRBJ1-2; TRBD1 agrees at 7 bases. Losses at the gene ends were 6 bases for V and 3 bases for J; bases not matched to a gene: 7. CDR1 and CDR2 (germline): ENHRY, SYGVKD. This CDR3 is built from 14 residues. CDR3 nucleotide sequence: TGTGCCATCAGCGGACCCGACAGGGACTATGGCTACACCTTC. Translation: CAISGPDRDYGYTF.

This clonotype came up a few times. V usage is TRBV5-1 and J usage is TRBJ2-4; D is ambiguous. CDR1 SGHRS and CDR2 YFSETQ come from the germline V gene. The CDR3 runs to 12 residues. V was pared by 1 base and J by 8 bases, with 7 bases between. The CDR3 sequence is CASSLFSDIQYF. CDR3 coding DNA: TGCGCCAGCAGCTTGTTTTCTGACATTCAGTACTTC. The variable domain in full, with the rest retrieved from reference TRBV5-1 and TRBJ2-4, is KAGVTQTPRYLIKTRGQQVTLSCSPISGHRSVSWYQQTPGQGLQFLFEYFSETQRNKGNFPGRFSGRQFSNSRSEMNVSTLELGDSALYLCASSLFSDIQYFGAGTRLSVL.

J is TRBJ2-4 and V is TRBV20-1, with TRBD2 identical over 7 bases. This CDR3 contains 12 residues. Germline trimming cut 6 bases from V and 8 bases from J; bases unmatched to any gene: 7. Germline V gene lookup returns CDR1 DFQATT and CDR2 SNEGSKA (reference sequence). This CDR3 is CSALRGRDIQYF. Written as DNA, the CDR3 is TGCAGTGCCCTTCGGGGGAGGGACATTCAGTACTTC.

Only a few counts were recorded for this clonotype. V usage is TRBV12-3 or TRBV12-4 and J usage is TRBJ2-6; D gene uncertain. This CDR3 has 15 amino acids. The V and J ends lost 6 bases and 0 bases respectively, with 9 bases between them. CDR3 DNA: TGTGCCAGCAGACTTGACTCCTCTGGGGCCAACGTCCTGACTTTC. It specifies CASRLDSSGANVLTF.

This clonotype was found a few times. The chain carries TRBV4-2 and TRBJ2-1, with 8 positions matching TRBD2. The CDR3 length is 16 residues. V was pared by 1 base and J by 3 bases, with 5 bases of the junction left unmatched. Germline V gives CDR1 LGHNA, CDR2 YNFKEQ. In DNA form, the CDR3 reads TGTGCCAGCAGCCAAGGGGATACTAGCGGCTACAATGAGCAGTTCTTC. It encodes CASSQGDTSGYNEQFF.

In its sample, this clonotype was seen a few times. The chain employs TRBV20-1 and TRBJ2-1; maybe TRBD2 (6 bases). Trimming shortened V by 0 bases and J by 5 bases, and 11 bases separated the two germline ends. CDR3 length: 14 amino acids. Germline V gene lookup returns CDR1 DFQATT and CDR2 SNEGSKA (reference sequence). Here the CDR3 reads CSAREGGHDNEQFF. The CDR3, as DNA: TGCAGTGCTAGAGAGGGGGGTCATGACAATGAGCAGTTCTTC.

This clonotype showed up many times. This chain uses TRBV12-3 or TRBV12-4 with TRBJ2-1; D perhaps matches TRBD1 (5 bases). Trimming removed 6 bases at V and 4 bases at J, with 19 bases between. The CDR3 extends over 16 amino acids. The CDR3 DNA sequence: TGTGCCAGCAGCAAGAGGACACCCCCCTCGTACAATGAGCAGTTCTTC. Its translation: CASSKRTPPSYNEQFF.

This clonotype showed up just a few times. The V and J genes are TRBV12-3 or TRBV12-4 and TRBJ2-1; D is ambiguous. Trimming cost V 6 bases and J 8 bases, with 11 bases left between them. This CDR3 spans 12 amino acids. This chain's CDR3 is CASSSMGYEQFF. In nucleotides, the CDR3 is TGTGCCAGCAGCTCCATGGGGTATGAGCAGTTCTTC.

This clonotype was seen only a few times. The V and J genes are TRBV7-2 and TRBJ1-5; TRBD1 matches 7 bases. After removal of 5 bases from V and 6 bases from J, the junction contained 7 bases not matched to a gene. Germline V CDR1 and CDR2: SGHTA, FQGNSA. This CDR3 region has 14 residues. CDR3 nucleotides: TGTGCCAGCAGCCAGGGGGAGGTCGGTCAGCCCCAGCATTTT. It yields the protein CASSQGEVGQPQHF.

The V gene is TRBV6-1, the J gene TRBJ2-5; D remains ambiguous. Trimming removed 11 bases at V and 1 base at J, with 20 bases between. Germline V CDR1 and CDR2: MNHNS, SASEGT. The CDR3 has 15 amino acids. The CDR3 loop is CAVRTVGIIQETQYF. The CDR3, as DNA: TGTGCCGTCCGGACCGTCGGAATAATCCAAGAGACCCAGTACTTC.

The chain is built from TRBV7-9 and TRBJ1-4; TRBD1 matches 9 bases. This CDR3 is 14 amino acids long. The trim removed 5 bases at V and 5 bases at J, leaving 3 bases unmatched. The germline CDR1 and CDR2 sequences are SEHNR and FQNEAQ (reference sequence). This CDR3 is CASSRGTGNEKLFF. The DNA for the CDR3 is TGTGCCAGCAGCAGGGGGACAGGGAATGAAAAACTGTTTTTT.

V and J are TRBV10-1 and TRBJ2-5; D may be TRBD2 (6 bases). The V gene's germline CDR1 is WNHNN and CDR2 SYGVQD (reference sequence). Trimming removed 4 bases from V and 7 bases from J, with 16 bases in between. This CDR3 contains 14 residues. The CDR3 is CASSVADPWGTQYF. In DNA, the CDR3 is TGCGCCAGCAGTGTAGCGGACCCCTGGGGGACCCAGTACTTC.

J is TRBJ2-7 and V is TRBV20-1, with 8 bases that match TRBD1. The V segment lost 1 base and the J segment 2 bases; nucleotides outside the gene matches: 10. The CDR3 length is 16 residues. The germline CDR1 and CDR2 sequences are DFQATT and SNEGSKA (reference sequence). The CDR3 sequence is CSARAGGRTGTYEQYF. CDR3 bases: TGCAGTGCTAGAGCAGGAGGGAGGACAGGGACCTACGAGCAGTACTTC.

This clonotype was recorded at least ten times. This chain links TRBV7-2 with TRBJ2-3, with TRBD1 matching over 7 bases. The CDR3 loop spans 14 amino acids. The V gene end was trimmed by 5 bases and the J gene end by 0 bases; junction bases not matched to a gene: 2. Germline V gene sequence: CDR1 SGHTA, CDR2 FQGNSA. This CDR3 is CASSRTGSTDTQYF. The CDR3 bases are TGTGCCAGCAGCCGGACAGGTAGCACAGATACGCAGTATTTT. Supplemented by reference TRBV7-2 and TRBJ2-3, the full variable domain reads GAGVSQSPSNKVTEKGKDVELRCDPISGHTALYWYRQSLGQGLEFLIYFQGNSAPDKSGLPSDRFSAERTGGSVSTLTIQRTQQEDSAVYLCASSRTGSTDTQYFGPGTRLTVL.

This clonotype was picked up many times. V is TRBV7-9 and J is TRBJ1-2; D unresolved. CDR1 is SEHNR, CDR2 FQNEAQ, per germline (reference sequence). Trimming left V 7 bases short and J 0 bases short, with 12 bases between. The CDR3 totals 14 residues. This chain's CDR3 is CASTDDGSNYGYTF. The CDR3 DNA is TGTGCCAGCACCGATGACGGTTCTAACTATGGCTACACCTTC.

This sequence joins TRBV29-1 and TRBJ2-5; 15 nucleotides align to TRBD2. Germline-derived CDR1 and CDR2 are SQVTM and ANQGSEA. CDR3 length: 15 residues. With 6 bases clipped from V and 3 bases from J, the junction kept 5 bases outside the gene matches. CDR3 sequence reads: CSVDGLAGGEETQYF. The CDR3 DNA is TGCAGCGTCGATGGACTAGCGGGGGGGGAAGAGACCCAGTACTTC.

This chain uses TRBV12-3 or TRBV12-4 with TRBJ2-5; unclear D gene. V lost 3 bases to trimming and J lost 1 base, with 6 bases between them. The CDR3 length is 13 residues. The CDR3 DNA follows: TGTGCCAGCAGTTTTATCCCCCAAGAGACCCAGTACTTC. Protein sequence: CASSFIPQETQYF.

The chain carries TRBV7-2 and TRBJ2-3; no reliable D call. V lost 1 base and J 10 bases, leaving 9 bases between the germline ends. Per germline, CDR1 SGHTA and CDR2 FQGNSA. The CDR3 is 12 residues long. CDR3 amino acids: CASSLEVDPQYF. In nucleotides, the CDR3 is TGTGCCAGCAGCTTAGAGGTGGACCCGCAGTATTTT.

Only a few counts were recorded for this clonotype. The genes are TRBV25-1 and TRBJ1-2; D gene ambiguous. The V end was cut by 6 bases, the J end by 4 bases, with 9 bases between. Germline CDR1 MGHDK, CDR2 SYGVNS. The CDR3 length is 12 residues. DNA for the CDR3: TGTGCCAGCAGAACGGGCGCCTATGGCTACACCTTC. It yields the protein CASRTGAYGYTF.

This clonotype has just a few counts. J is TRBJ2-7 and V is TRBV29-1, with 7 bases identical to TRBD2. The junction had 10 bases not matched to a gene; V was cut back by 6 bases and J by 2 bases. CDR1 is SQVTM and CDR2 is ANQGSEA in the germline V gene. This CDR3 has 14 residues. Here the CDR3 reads CSVTLAGHTYEQYF. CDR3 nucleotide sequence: TGCAGCGTCACCTTAGCGGGTCACACCTACGAGCAGTACTTC.

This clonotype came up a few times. In DNA form, the CDR3 reads TGTGCCAGCAGCGCCGGGTCTGTAACTGAAGCTTTCTTT. Residues: CASSAGSVTEAFF. V is TRBV5-6 and J is TRBJ1-1; no firm D call. Germline assignment: CDR1 SGHDT and CDR2 YYEEEE. V was pared by 4 bases and J by 5 bases, with 12 bases between. The CDR3 is 13 amino acids.

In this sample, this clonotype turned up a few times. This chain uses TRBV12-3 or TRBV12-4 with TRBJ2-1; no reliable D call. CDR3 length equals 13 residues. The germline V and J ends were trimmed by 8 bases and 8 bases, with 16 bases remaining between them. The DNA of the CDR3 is TGTGCCAGCGGCCCCTTGGACCTGCATGAGCAGTTCTTC. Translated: CASGPLDLHEQFF.